This entry lists 20 T cell receptor beta chains sequenced from one sample in a study of identical twins. TCRdb re-called the 5' RACE reads with MiXCR, one entry per CDR3 protein. The sample lists 120,000 to 150,000 distinct CDR3 sequences, roughly 3.3% seen once, with around 8% in the top ten. The sequenced sample consisted of memory T cells sorted from blood. Source of these receptors: a young man in good health.

This clonotype has at least ten counts. The chain combines TRBV7-2 with TRBJ2-7; no reliable D call. V was pared by 5 bases and J by 8 bases, with 13 bases between. The CDR3 runs 12 residues. Germline V gives CDR1 SGHTA, CDR2 FQGNSA. CDR3 DNA: TGTGCCAGCAGCCCACCTTCCTGGCAGCAGTACTTC. Protein product: CASSPPSWQQYF.

This clonotype was seen repeatedly, ten times or more. The chain combines TRBV11-1 with TRBJ2-6; the D gene is possibly TRBD1 (5 bases). V lost 4 bases and J 3 bases, leaving 19 bases between the germline ends. The CDR3 totals 18 residues. Germline-derived CDR1 and CDR2 are SGHAT and FQDESV (reference sequence). The chain's CDR3 is CASSSADSAQLGANVLTF. Written as DNA, the CDR3 is TGTGCCAGCAGCTCCGCTGACAGCGCCCAGCTTGGGGCCAACGTCCTGACTTTC.

This clonotype has a handful of counts. CDR3 in amino acids: CASTFRDIPYNEQFF. CDR3 coding DNA: TGTGCCAGCACTTTTCGGGACATTCCCTACAATGAGCAGTTCTTC. This chain connects TRBV12-3 or TRBV12-4 to TRBJ2-1; possibly TRBD1 for D (6 bases). CDR3 length: 15 residues. V dropped 7 bases and J dropped 2 bases, with 15 bases sitting between them.

This clonotype occurred many times. Relative to the germline gene, one junction end is altered; a read error may explain this. The chain has TRBV11-3 and TRBJ1-5; D not resolved. The CDR3 contains 8 residues. Germline loops: CDR1 SGHNT, CDR2 YENEEA. Written as DNA, the CDR3 is TGTGCCAGCAGCTCCCGGCTTTTT. Protein sequence: CASSSRLF. Combining the CDR3 with reference TRBV11-3 and TRBJ1-5 gives the whole variable domain EAGVVQSPRYKIIEKKQPVAFWCNPISGHNTLYWYLQNLGQGPELLIRYENEEAVDDSQLPKDRFSAERLKGVDSTLKIQPAELGDSAVYLCASSSRLFGDGTRLSIL.

This clonotype was recorded at least ten times. The chain carries TRBV29-1 and TRBJ1-1; D unresolved. V was pared by 6 bases and J by 1 base, with 18 bases between. Germline values: CDR1 SQVTM, CDR2 ANQGSEA. The CDR3 covers 15 residues. CDR3 coding DNA: TGCAGCGTCCACTCCGGCCGAGCTAGGAACACTGAAGCTTTCTTT. Amino acid sequence: CSVHSGRARNTEAFF.

This clonotype was recorded at least ten times. The chain carries TRBV6-5 and TRBJ2-3; D might be TRBD2 (6 bases). The germline gives CDR1 MNHEY, CDR2 SVGAGI. This CDR3 is built from 15 residues. The V gene lost 0 bases and the J gene lost 3 bases, with 10 bases spanning the gap. CDR3 residues: CASSYSRLETDTQYF. CDR3 sequence (DNA): TGTGCCAGCAGTTACTCCCGACTAGAAACAGATACGCAGTATTTT.

This clonotype was seen repeatedly, ten times or more. This chain links TRBV10-3 with TRBJ1-5; D is ambiguous. CDR1 and CDR2 from the germline V gene are ENHRY and SYGVKD. The V end lost 0 bases, the J end lost 6 bases, and 12 bases lay between the germline ends. The CDR3 is made up of 15 amino acids. The CDR3 loop reads CAISESSRFTQPQHF. DNA of the CDR3: TGTGCCATCAGTGAGTCGTCCCGGTTTACTCAGCCCCAGCATTTT.

There are many counts of this clonotype. The chain links TRBV20-1 to TRBJ2-5; possibly TRBD1 for D (5 bases). CDR1 is DFQATT and CDR2 is SNEGSKA in the germline V gene (reference sequence). This CDR3 has 12 amino acids. V dropped 4 bases and J dropped 2 bases, with 8 bases sitting between them. The CDR3 DNA is TGCAGTGCTATGCAGGGACAAGAGACCCAGTACTTC. Amino acids: CSAMQGQETQYF.

In its sample, this clonotype was seen many times. The chain combines TRBV20-1 with TRBJ2-5; 9 positions agree with TRBD1. V was clipped by 6 bases and J by 4 bases; unmatched bases: 9. Germline CDR1 and CDR2: DFQATT and SNEGSKA (reference sequence). This CDR3 has 14 amino acids. The CDR3, as DNA: TGCAGTGCAAAGAAACAGGGGGCCGGAGAGACCCAGTACTTC. Amino acids: CSAKKQGAGETQYF.

Ten or more counts support this clonotype. The CDR3 region is CSAREPSGRFKQYF. Written as DNA, the CDR3 is TGCAGTGCTAGAGAGCCTAGCGGGAGGTTCAAGCAGTATTTT. V is TRBV20-1 and J is TRBJ2-3, with TRBD2 identical over 11 bases. The CDR3 runs to 14 residues. CDR1 is DFQATT and CDR2 is SNEGSKA in the germline V gene (reference sequence). With V trimmed by 0 bases and J by 11 bases, 7 bases remained unmatched.

At least ten counts were recorded for this clonotype. This chain links TRBV29-1 with TRBJ1-4; D gene uncertain. Germline loops: CDR1 SQVTM, CDR2 ANQGSEA. This CDR3 has 13 amino acids. Trimming left V 7 bases short and J 4 bases short, with 13 bases between. CDR3 region: CSAGRRVNEKLFF. CDR3 DNA: TGCAGCGCCGGAAGGCGCGTTAATGAAAAACTGTTTTTT. Together with reference TRBV29-1 and TRBJ1-4, the CDR3 gives the full variable domain: SAVISQKPSRDICQRGTSLTIQCQVDSQVTMMFWYRQQPGQSLTLIATANQGSEATYESGFVIDKFPISRPNLTFSTLTVSNMSPEDSSIYLCSAGRRVNEKLFFGSGTQLSVL.

This clonotype was recorded at least ten times. The gene calls are TRBV28 and TRBJ2-3; D unclear. The CDR3 runs to 11 residues. V shed 6 bases and J shed 4 bases, with 5 bases lying between them. CDR1 is MDHEN and CDR2 is SYDVKM in the germline V gene. CDR3 in DNA: TGTGCCAGCAGGCTGGCAGATACGCAGTATTTT. This sequence encodes CASRLADTQYF. Together with reference TRBV28 and TRBJ2-3, the CDR3 gives the full variable domain: DVKVTQSSRYLVKRTGEKVFLECVQDMDHENMFWYRQDPGLGLRLIYFSYDVKMKEKGDIPEGYSVSREKKERFSLILESASTNQTSMYLCASRLADTQYFGPGTRLTVL.

This clonotype has at least ten counts. The CDR3 DNA reads as TGTGCCAGCGGCCTCCGGGACCGCACACGGGCAGATACGCAGTATTTT. Translating it yields CASGLRDRTRADTQYF. The chain links TRBV7-8 to TRBJ2-3, with D perhaps matching TRBD1 or TRBD2 (5 bases each). The germline V and J ends were trimmed by 8 bases and 4 bases, with 22 bases remaining between them. Germline assignment: CDR1 SGHVS and CDR2 FQNEAQ. CDR3 length equals 16 residues.

This clonotype was counted at least ten times. The V and J genes are TRBV20-1 and TRBJ2-5; D remains ambiguous. The CDR3 runs to 13 residues. The V and J ends lost 6 bases and 1 base respectively, with 12 bases between them. CDR1 and CDR2 (germline): DFQATT, SNEGSKA (reference sequence). The CDR3 reads CSANQMIQETQYF. The CDR3 DNA reads TGCAGTGCCAACCAGATGATCCAAGAGACCCAGTACTTC.

The chain joins TRBV10-3 to TRBJ2-7; 7 positions agree with TRBD2. After removal of 2 bases from V and 3 bases from J, the junction contained 1 base not matched to a gene. Germline CDR1 and CDR2: ENHRY and SYGVKD. The CDR3 contains 13 residues. CDR3 residues: CAISEGGSYEQYV. CDR3 in DNA: TGTGCCATCAGTGAGGGCGGGAGCTACGAGCAGTACGTC.

Ten or more counts support this clonotype. The rearrangement links TRBV6-2 or TRBV6-3 to TRBJ2-7, with 12 bases aligning to TRBD2. The CDR3 consists of 13 residues. The germline gives CDR1 MNHEY, CDR2 SVGEGT. V trimming: 8 bases; J trimming: 9 bases; junction bases outside the gene matches: 8. CDR3 residues: CASRGLAGVLQYF. The CDR3 DNA reads TGTGCCAGCCGGGGACTAGCGGGTGTTCTGCAGTACTTC.

This clonotype showed up many times. The chain is built from TRBV3-1 and TRBJ2-7, with 7 bases fitting TRBD1. CDR1 and CDR2 (germline): LGHDT, YNNKEL (reference sequence). This CDR3 has 14 residues. V lost 4 bases to trimming and J lost 3 bases; unmatched junction nucleotides: 6. CDR3: CASSPLTGHYEQYF. CDR3 nucleotides: TGTGCCAGCAGCCCTTTGACAGGGCACTACGAGCAGTACTTC.

This clonotype was picked up many times. This rearrangement joins TRBV5-1 to TRBJ2-7; 10 bases align to TRBD1. Germline V gene sequence: CDR1 SGHRS, CDR2 YFSETQ. The V segment lost 5 bases and the J segment 3 bases; nucleotides outside the gene matches: 5. The CDR3 extends over 14 amino acids. DNA for the CDR3: TGCGCCAGCAGAGCGGGACAGGGGATCTACGAGCAGTACTTC. Its protein is CASRAGQGIYEQYF.

This clonotype was picked up many times. This sequence joins TRBV20-1 and TRBJ2-1; possibly TRBD2 for D (5 bases). Looked up from germline, CDR1 is DFQATT and CDR2 is SNEGSKA (reference sequence). Trimming cost V 2 bases and J 2 bases, with 19 bases left between them. This CDR3 contains 17 residues. CDR3 DNA sequence: TGCAGTGCTAGACGGCGAGCGGCCCAATATACCTACAATGAGCAGTTCTTC. It encodes CSARRRAAQYTYNEQFF.

This clonotype came up many times. The chain employs TRBV20-1 and TRBJ2-3; 11 nucleotides agree with TRBD2. Germline V lookup: CDR1 DFQATT, CDR2 SNEGSKA (reference sequence). V shed 3 bases, J shed 2 bases, and the junction held 7 bases outside the gene matches. The CDR3 runs 16 residues. The chain's CDR3 is CSARDSGRAPTDTQYF. The DNA of the CDR3 is TGCAGTGCTAGGGATAGCGGGAGGGCTCCCACAGATACGCAGTATTTT.